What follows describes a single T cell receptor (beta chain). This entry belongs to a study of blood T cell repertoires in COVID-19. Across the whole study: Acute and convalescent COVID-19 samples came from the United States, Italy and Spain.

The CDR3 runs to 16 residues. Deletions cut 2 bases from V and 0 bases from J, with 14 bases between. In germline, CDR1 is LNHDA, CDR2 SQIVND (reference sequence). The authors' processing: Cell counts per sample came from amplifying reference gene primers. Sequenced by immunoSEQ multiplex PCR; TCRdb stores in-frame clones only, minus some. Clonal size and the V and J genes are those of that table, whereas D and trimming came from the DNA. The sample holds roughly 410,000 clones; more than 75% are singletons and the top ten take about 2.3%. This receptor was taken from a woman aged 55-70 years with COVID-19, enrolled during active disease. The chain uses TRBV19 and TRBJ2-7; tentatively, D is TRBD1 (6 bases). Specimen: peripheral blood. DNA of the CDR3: TGTGCCAGTAGTATAAGGACAGATCCTAACTCCTACGAGCAGTACTTC. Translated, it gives CASSIRTDPNSYEQYF.